This T cell receptor (beta chain) was found in a study of cytomegalovirus exposure and HLA in healthy donors. Notes on the study in general: A later analysis linked a missense DCLRE1C variant to TCR beta V- and J-gene trimming. In an earlier analysis, most TCR beta V segments were productive about 87% or about 30% of the time. One later analysis reportedly identified an Asian-associated ancestry cluster that showed fewer N-insertions than the approximately 710-donor mean.

It was with 60 Vbeta and 13 Jbeta primers that the PCR ran. Repertoires were generated with immunoSEQ multiplex PCR, while TCRdb's copy carries only in-frame clones and drops some. Here the sample spans some 130,000 clones, around 77% being singletons. About this clone: What it binds is not known.

Germline CDR1 reads MGHRA; CDR2 reads YSYEKL. The CDR3 has 16 residues. Between the trimmed V and J ends, which lost 0 bases and 5 bases, there was a span of 14 bases. The chain employs TRBV4-1 and TRBJ2-1, with D perhaps matching TRBD1 (6 bases). Sample: PBMCs. The sequence was obtained from a man aged 50 to 59 in good health and CMV-seronegative. The CDR3 bases are TGCGCCAGCAGCCAAGATAGGTTGGGACACCACAATGAGCAGTTCTTC. Translated: CASSQDRLGHHNEQFF.